This T cell receptor (beta chain) was captured in a study of shared clonotypes between healthy human individuals. About the study: Per-donor plates numbered three CD4 naive, three CD4 memory, two CD8 naive and one CD8 memory.

Data came from immunoSEQ multiplex PCR; TCRdb stores just in-frame clones and leaves some out. The table records about 2 million clones, 85% to 95% of them present only once. With 6 bases removed from V and 3 bases from J, the gap between germline ends came to 11 bases. The V gene's germline CDR1 is MNHNS and CDR2 SASEGT. The CDR3 is made up of 13 amino acids. Input material: naive CD4+ T cells sorted from blood. Noted subset: CD45RA+ positively selected. This sequence joins TRBV6-1 and TRBJ1-2; a possible D gene is TRBD1 (5 bases). The receptor was isolated from a man younger than 30 in good health. The CDR3 spells CASSRQTDYGYTF. The CDR3 DNA reads as TGTGCCAGCAGCCGACAGACCGACTATGGCTACACCTTC.